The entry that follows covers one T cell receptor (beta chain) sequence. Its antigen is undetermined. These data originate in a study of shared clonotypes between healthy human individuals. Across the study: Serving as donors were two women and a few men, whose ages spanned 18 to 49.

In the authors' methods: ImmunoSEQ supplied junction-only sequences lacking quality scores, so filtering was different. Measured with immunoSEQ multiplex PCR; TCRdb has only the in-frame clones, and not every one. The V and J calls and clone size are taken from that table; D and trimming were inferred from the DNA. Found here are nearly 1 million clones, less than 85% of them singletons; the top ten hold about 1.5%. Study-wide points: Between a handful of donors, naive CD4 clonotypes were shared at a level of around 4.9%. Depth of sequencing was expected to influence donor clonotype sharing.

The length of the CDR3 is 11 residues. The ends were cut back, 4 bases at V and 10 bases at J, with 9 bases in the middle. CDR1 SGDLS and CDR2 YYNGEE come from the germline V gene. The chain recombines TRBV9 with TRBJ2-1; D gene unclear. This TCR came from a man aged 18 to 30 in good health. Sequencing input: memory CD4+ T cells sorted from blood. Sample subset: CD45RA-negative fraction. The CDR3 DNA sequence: TGTGCCAGCAGCAGGGAAGAGGAGCAGTTCTTC. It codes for CASSREEEQFF.